This TCR beta chain was captured in a study of graft-versus-host responses after intestinal transplantation. Overall study: Transplantation in recipients was multivisceral, liver-intestinal, or isolated intestinal. Study-level findings and limits: Researchers found GvH clones in recipient marrow, and some showed up first in ileum or blood. Maximum circulating GvH clone levels tracked with early post-transplant HvG decreases.

TCRdb keeps only in-frame clones here, not all; method: immunoSEQ multiplex PCR. The sample records some 45,000 clones, approximately 95% being singletons. The CDR3 has 13 amino acids. Trimming cost V 4 bases and J 7 bases, with 8 bases left between them. Per the germline V gene, CDR1 is WNHNN and CDR2 is SYGVQD (reference sequence). Remarks on this clone: Its antigen is as yet unknown.

The genes are TRBV10-1 and TRBJ1-6; D is perhaps TRBD1 (6 bases). The material sequenced was PBMCs, taken more than 310 days after intestinal transplant. The receptor was derived from a human patient who received an intestinal transplant, so some T cells may come from the graft donor. For the CDR3, the DNA is TGCGCCAGCAGTGTACAGGGCAATTCACCCCTCCACTTT. This gives the protein CASSVQGNSPLHF.